These T cell receptor beta chains were read from a single sample in a study of beta chain features in type 1 diabetes. Method: immunoSEQ multiplex PCR; TCRdb's copy keeps in-frame clones and lacks some. In the table there are about 350,000 clones, less than 20% of which are singletons. The sequenced sample consisted of naive CD4+ T cells from blood. These TCRs come from a woman aged 18-35 years in good health. Each CDR3 is given with its conserved first and last residue. The D gene is left open where the match is weak. Clone size is stated in some rows and not others, as once, few, many or a class when expanded.

j_call: TRBJ1-5
clone_size: NA
d_call: NA
v_call: TRBV5-6
cdr3_aa: CASSLTGYQPQHF
cdr3_nt: TGTGCCAGCAGCTTGACGGGATATCAGCCCCAGCATTTT

j_call: TRBJ2-7
clone_size: few
d_call: TRBD2
v_call: TRBV7-2
cdr3_aa: CASSTWTSGKYEQYF
cdr3_nt: TGTGCCAGCAGCACTTGGACTAGCGGGAAGTACGAGCAGTACTTC

j_call: TRBJ2-4
clone_size: NA
d_call: NA
v_call: TRBV6-1
cdr3_aa: CASSEARSLAKNIQYF
cdr3_nt: TGTGCCAGCAGTGAGGCAAGATCGCTAGCCAAAAACATTCAGTACTTC

j_call: TRBJ2-1
clone_size: NA
d_call: NA
v_call: TRBV20-1
cdr3_aa: CSASVYNEQFF
cdr3_nt: TGCAGTGCTAGTGTGTATAATGAGCAGTTCTTC

j_call: TRBJ2-5
clone_size: NA
d_call: TRBD1
v_call: TRBV29-1
cdr3_aa: CSGRATGKGETQYF
cdr3_nt: TGCAGCGGGAGAGCGACAGGGAAAGGGGAGACCCAGTACTTC

j_call: TRBJ1-5
clone_size: few
d_call: TRBD1
v_call: TRBV7-9
cdr3_aa: CASSRGDRGRRDQPQHF
cdr3_nt: TGTGCCAGCAGCCGGGGGGACAGGGGGCGAAGAGATCAGCCCCAGCATTTT

j_call: TRBJ2-3
clone_size: NA
d_call: NA
v_call: TRBV30
cdr3_aa: CAWSLDYLTDTQYF
cdr3_nt: TGTGCCTGGAGTCTCGACTACCTCACAGATACGCAGTATTTT

j_call: TRBJ2-7
clone_size: NA
d_call: NA
v_call: TRBV30
cdr3_aa: CAWGAGRHSYEQYF
cdr3_nt: TGTGCCTGGGGGGCGGGGCGGCACTCCTACGAGCAGTACTTC

j_call: TRBJ2-5
clone_size: NA
d_call: NA
v_call: TRBV4-1
cdr3_aa: CASSQDRLETQYF
cdr3_nt: TGCGCCAGCAGCCAAGATCGACTAGAGACCCAGTACTTC

j_call: TRBJ1-2
clone_size: NA
d_call: NA
v_call: TRBV4-2
cdr3_aa: CASSQDRTGVGGYTF
cdr3_nt: TGTGCCAGCAGCCAAGATCGGACGGGGGTGGGGGGCTACACCTTC

j_call: TRBJ2-7
clone_size: few
d_call: TRBD1
v_call: TRBV5-1
cdr3_aa: CASSPGQGPYEQYF
cdr3_nt: TGCGCCAGCAGTCCAGGACAGGGCCCCTACGAGCAGTACTTC

j_call: TRBJ2-4
clone_size: NA
d_call: NA
v_call: TRBV5-6
cdr3_aa: CASSFKGSVIQYF
cdr3_nt: TGTGCCAGCAGCTTTAAGGGTAGCGTCATTCAGTACTTC

j_call: TRBJ2-1
clone_size: few
d_call: NA
v_call: TRBV11-3
cdr3_aa: CASRALGGIGSYNEQFF
cdr3_nt: TGTGCCAGCAGAGCTCTAGGCGGTATAGGCTCCTACAATGAGCAGTTCTTC

j_call: TRBJ2-1
clone_size: few
d_call: TRBD2
v_call: TRBV5-1
cdr3_aa: CASSLSGLAYNEQFF
cdr3_nt: TGCGCCAGCAGCCTTTCAGGACTAGCTTACAATGAGCAGTTCTTC

j_call: TRBJ2-7
clone_size: NA
d_call: TRBD1
v_call: TRBV11-2
cdr3_aa: CASSFRGQGAGEQYF
cdr3_nt: TGTGCCAGCAGCTTCAGGGGACAGGGGGCGGGGGAGCAGTACTTC

j_call: TRBJ2-3
clone_size: NA
d_call: TRBD2
v_call: TRBV7-9
cdr3_aa: CASTGRGGVADTQYF
cdr3_nt: TGTGCCAGTACCGGACGGGGGGGGGTCGCAGATACGCAGTATTTT

j_call: TRBJ1-2
clone_size: few
d_call: TRBD1
v_call: TRBV7-9
cdr3_aa: CASTKGQGDGYTF
cdr3_nt: TGTGCCAGCACCAAGGGACAGGGAGATGGCTACACCTTC

j_call: TRBJ2-7
clone_size: NA
d_call: TRBD2
v_call: TRBV27
cdr3_aa: CASSSGTTNYEQYF
cdr3_nt: TGTGCCAGCAGTTCCGGGACTACAAATTACGAGCAGTACTTC

j_call: TRBJ2-1
clone_size: few
d_call: TRBD2
v_call: TRBV30
cdr3_aa: CAWSAGGVSNEQFF
cdr3_nt: TGTGCCTGGAGTGCGGGAGGAGTCAGCAATGAGCAGTTCTTC

j_call: TRBJ1-2
clone_size: NA
d_call: TRBD1
v_call: TRBV4-2
cdr3_aa: CASSQETGAYYGYTF
cdr3_nt: TGTGCCAGCAGCCAAGAAACAGGGGCATACTATGGCTACACCTTC

j_call: TRBJ2-1
clone_size: NA
d_call: NA
v_call: TRBV15
cdr3_aa: CATSRGTINEQFF
cdr3_nt: TGTGCCACCAGCAGAGGGACAATCAATGAGCAGTTCTTC

j_call: TRBJ2-1
clone_size: NA
d_call: NA
v_call: TRBV19
cdr3_aa: CASRSGSSSYNEQFF
cdr3_nt: TGTGCCAGTAGGAGCGGGTCTAGCTCCTACAATGAGCAGTTCTTC

j_call: TRBJ1-4
clone_size: NA
d_call: TRBD1
v_call: TRBV5-1
cdr3_aa: CASSGTATNEKLFF
cdr3_nt: TGCGCCAGTTCGGGGACAGCGACTAATGAAAAACTGTTTTTT

j_call: TRBJ2-5
clone_size: NA
d_call: TRBD1
v_call: TRBV25-1
cdr3_aa: CASGGTGSQETQYF
cdr3_nt: TGTGCCAGTGGGGGGACAGGGAGCCAAGAGACCCAGTACTTC

j_call: TRBJ1-1
clone_size: NA
d_call: NA
v_call: TRBV2
cdr3_aa: CASSVLTGTTEAFF
cdr3_nt: TGTGCCAGCAGTGTCCTAACAGGGACCACTGAAGCTTTCTTT

j_call: TRBJ1-5
clone_size: NA
d_call: TRBD1
v_call: TRBV30
cdr3_aa: CAWRGTGKVAGNQPQHF
cdr3_nt: TGTGCCTGGAGAGGGACAGGGAAGGTGGCTGGCAATCAGCCCCAGCATTTT

j_call: TRBJ1-2
clone_size: NA
d_call: TRBD1
v_call: TRBV5-1
cdr3_aa: CASSVDREGYTF
cdr3_nt: TGCGCCAGCAGCGTCGACAGGGAGGGCTACACCTTC

j_call: TRBJ1-2
clone_size: NA
d_call: NA
v_call: TRBV7-2
cdr3_aa: CASSSHGRIANYGYTF
cdr3_nt: TGTGCCAGCAGTTCACACGGCAGGATAGCTAACTATGGCTACACCTTC

j_call: TRBJ2-5
clone_size: NA
d_call: NA
v_call: TRBV9
cdr3_aa: CASSVGGYQETQYF
cdr3_nt: TGTGCCAGCAGCGTAGGCGGTTACCAAGAGACCCAGTACTTC

j_call: TRBJ2-3
clone_size: few
d_call: NA
v_call: TRBV18
cdr3_aa: CASSLLTDTQYF
cdr3_nt: TGTGCCAGCTCACTTCTCACAGATACGCAGTATTTT

j_call: TRBJ1-5
clone_size: few
d_call: NA
v_call: TRBV6-5
cdr3_aa: CASSYSLAAQPQHF
cdr3_nt: TGTGCCAGCAGTTACTCACTAGCGGCGCAGCCCCAGCATTTT

j_call: TRBJ2-7
clone_size: few
d_call: TRBD2
v_call: TRBV7-2
cdr3_aa: CASSLSSPAGGPYEQYF
cdr3_nt: TGTGCCAGCAGCTTAAGTTCTCCAGCGGGGGGGCCGTACGAGCAGTACTTC

j_call: TRBJ1-1
clone_size: NA
d_call: TRBD1
v_call: TRBV7-2
cdr3_aa: CASSLTGGETEAFF
cdr3_nt: TGTGCCAGCAGCTTAACAGGGGGCGAGACTGAAGCTTTCTTT

j_call: TRBJ2-5
clone_size: NA
d_call: NA
v_call: TRBV7-2
cdr3_aa: CASSRSGILQETQYF
cdr3_nt: TGTGCCAGCAGCAGATCCGGGATCCTTCAAGAGACCCAGTACTTC

j_call: TRBJ2-2
clone_size: few
d_call: NA
v_call: TRBV6-6
cdr3_aa: CASSWSGVETGELFF
cdr3_nt: TGTGCCAGCAGTTGGTCAGGGGTCGAGACCGGGGAGCTGTTTTTT

j_call: TRBJ1-1
clone_size: NA
d_call: NA
v_call: TRBV18
cdr3_aa: CASSPGENTEAFF
cdr3_nt: TGTGCCAGCTCACCGGGAGAGAACACTGAAGCTTTCTTT

j_call: TRBJ2-1
clone_size: few
d_call: TRBD2
v_call: TRBV19
cdr3_aa: CATTIAGGSYNEQFF
cdr3_nt: TGTGCCACTACGATAGCGGGAGGGTCCTACAATGAGCAGTTCTTC

j_call: TRBJ2-7
clone_size: few
d_call: NA
v_call: TRBV6-6
cdr3_aa: CASSYEGIGEQYF
cdr3_nt: TGTGCCAGCAGTTACGAGGGAATTGGCGAGCAGTACTTC

j_call: TRBJ1-2
clone_size: NA
d_call: NA
v_call: TRBV5-1
cdr3_aa: CASSLTGQGYGYTF
cdr3_nt: TGCGCCAGCAGCTTGACAGGCCAAGGGTATGGCTACACCTTC

j_call: TRBJ1-1
clone_size: NA
d_call: TRBD1
v_call: TRBV9
cdr3_aa: CASSADRGRFTEAFF
cdr3_nt: TGTGCCAGCAGCGCGGACAGGGGGCGATTCACTGAAGCTTTCTTT

j_call: TRBJ2-1
clone_size: few
d_call: TRBD1
v_call: TRBV11-1
cdr3_aa: CASSPILGTGGNEQFF
cdr3_nt: TGTGCCAGCAGCCCCATCCTCGGGACAGGGGGGAATGAGCAGTTCTTC

j_call: TRBJ2-7
clone_size: few
d_call: NA
v_call: TRBV7-2
cdr3_aa: CASSSRSGVRYF
cdr3_nt: TGTGCCAGCAGCTCACGCTCGGGAGTGCGGTACTTC

j_call: TRBJ2-5
clone_size: NA
d_call: NA
v_call: TRBV11-2
cdr3_aa: CASSFNLLETQYF
cdr3_nt: TGTGCCAGCAGCTTCAACCTACTGGAGACCCAGTACTTC

j_call: TRBJ2-7
clone_size: NA
d_call: NA
v_call: TRBV21-1
cdr3_aa: CASRRISRYEQYF
cdr3_nt: TGTGCCAGCAGACGGATTAGCAGATACGAGCAGTACTTC